These T cell receptor beta chains were read from a single sample in a study of radiation and T cells in renal cell carcinoma. TCRdb keeps only in-frame clones here, not all; method: immunoSEQ multiplex PCR. The sample includes roughly 140,000 clones, approximately 88% of them seen just once. The source material was blood, sampled from a patient whose treatment included radiotherapy and nephrectomy. Receptors originate from a woman in her fifties or sixties with renal cell carcinoma. The conserved cysteine and the conserved F or W are not part of the CDR3 here. Clone size is shown for a subset of rows, as once, few, many or a class of expanded clone.

CDR3aa	len	abundance	v_gene	j_gene
ASSRSADTQY	10	-	TRBV7-9	TRBJ2-3
ASSWRANRGEQY	12	-	TRBV6-5	TRBJ2-7
ASSRAPGQGIADTQY	15	-	TRBV7-9	TRBJ2-3
ASSLSGGQGHNEQF	14	-	TRBV7-3	TRBJ2-1
ASSYGTRRGDEQY	13	-	TRBV5-8	TRBJ2-7
ASGYENTEAF	10	-	TRBV12-5	TRBJ1-1
ASSAVQGNTEAF	12	-	TRBV6-4	TRBJ1-1
ASGQGTYGAQH	11	-	TRBV19	TRBJ1-5
ASSWTLQETQY	11	-	TRBV5-4	TRBJ2-5
ASSPRGRDGLGHEQF	15	-	TRBV18	TRBJ2-1
ASKRDATNEKLF	12	few	TRBV6-5	TRBJ1-4
ASSFRQGFGSPLH	13	-	TRBV11-2	TRBJ1-6
ASSYSATGDTDTQY	14	-	TRBV6-6	TRBJ2-3
ASSPTGANVLT	11	-	TRBV19	TRBJ2-6
AYATYRADTQY	11	once	TRBV30	TRBJ2-3
ASSPLVAAGNTIY	13	-	TRBV7-9	TRBJ1-3
AIRGFNTGELF	11	-	TRBV6-6	TRBJ2-2
ATSRDRETQY	10	-	TRBV15	TRBJ2-5
ASSLSLASSYNSPLH	15	-	TRBV27	TRBJ1-6
ASSFSGTEAF	10	-	TRBV5-1	TRBJ1-1
ASSPSDAGGTPQH	13	-	TRBV18	TRBJ1-5
ASSSGTDRNQPQH	13	-	TRBV19	TRBJ1-5
SVVPRTGASTDTQY	14	-	TRBV29-1	TRBJ2-3
ATSRGTGNNSPLH	13	-	TRBV15	TRBJ1-6
ASGFSSSETEAF	12	-	TRBV12-5	TRBJ1-1
ASSLGFTGELF	11	-	TRBV5-6	TRBJ2-2
ASSPGDRVRSPLH	13	few	TRBV5-4	TRBJ1-6
ASSPRVQGGWTEAF	14	once	TRBV18	TRBJ1-1
ASSPQRTSRLEAF	13	-	TRBV13	TRBJ1-1
ASSGLAGNQETQY	13	-	TRBV2	TRBJ2-5
ASSESSGSSYEQY	13	-	TRBV25-1	TRBJ2-7
ASTLSVAVNTEAF	13	-	TRBV6-5	TRBJ1-1
ASSNVGSNH	9	-	TRBV7-2	TRBJ2-7
ASSLPDLNTEAF	12	-	TRBV19	TRBJ1-1
ASSHERGDSYEQY	13	-	TRBV4-2	TRBJ2-7
ASSIRTRGYT	10	-	TRBV19	TRBJ1-2
ASSLDRAENNQPQH	14	-	TRBV2	TRBJ1-5
ASSLATTSPLH	11	-	TRBV5-1	TRBJ1-6
ASSINGQGAREQY	13	-	TRBV19	TRBJ2-7
ASSYRGPYEQY	11	-	TRBV6-5	TRBJ2-7
ASSKSGSQETQY	12	-	TRBV5-1	TRBJ2-5
ASSQEWGGYT	10	-	TRBV14	TRBJ1-2
ATPGIGTSGEQY	12	once	TRBV7-9	TRBJ2-7
ASFDLGERANYGYT	14	-	TRBV19	TRBJ1-2
ASSAGGGTEAF	11	few	TRBV18	TRBJ1-1
ASSETGVTEAF	11	-	TRBV5-1	TRBJ1-1
ASRGTASLQ	9	few	TRBV6-1	TRBJ2-4
ASSIGERPSYQPQH	14	-	TRBV19	TRBJ1-5
ASSEGGQGNGYT	12	once	TRBV6-4	TRBJ1-2